The 25 T cell receptor beta chains in this list originate from one sample, sequenced in a study of T cell responses to AZD1222 COVID-19 vaccine. The protocol was immunoSEQ multiplex PCR, while the TCRdb copy is restricted to in-frame clones and leaves out a portion. The data hold more than 95,000 clones, with roughly 82% observed a single time. The input for sequencing was peripheral blood, taken on day 0 of AZD1222 vaccination. The receptors derive from an adult in good health.

The chain employs TRBV5-6 and TRBJ2-2; D is perhaps TRBD1 (6 bases). V was shortened by 2 bases and J by 5 bases, with 7 bases between the two germline ends. The CDR3 is made up of 13 amino acids. The germline V gene has CDR1 SGHDT and CDR2 YYEEEE. The CDR3 sequence is CASSFRGTGELFF. In nucleotides, the CDR3 is TGTGCCAGCAGCTTCAGGGGAACCGGGGAGCTGTTTTTT.

The sample holds one count of this clone. This rearrangement joins TRBV6-1 to TRBJ1-5; no clear D gene. CDR3 size: 16 residues. The ends were cut back, 2 bases at V and 3 bases at J, with 14 bases in the middle. Germline lookup yields CDR1 MNHNS and CDR2 SASEGT. The CDR3 sequence: CASSETGGFYNQPQHF. Written as DNA, the CDR3 is TGTGCCAGCAGTGAAACGGGCGGGTTTTACAATCAGCCCCAGCATTTT.

The chain employs TRBV12-5 and TRBJ2-1, with 8 bases lining up with TRBD2. The CDR3 has 18 residues. Looked up from germline, CDR1 is LGHNT and CDR2 is FRNRAP. With V trimmed by 2 bases and J by 3 bases, 12 bases remained unmatched. CDR3 sequence (DNA): TGTGCTAGTGGTTTGCCACGGTCAGCGGGGGATTTCTACAATGAGCAGTTCTTC. Encoded protein: CASGLPRSAGDFYNEQFF.

The rearrangement uses TRBV6-5 and TRBJ2-6; unclear D gene. V lost 1 base and J 4 bases, leaving 11 bases between the germline ends. The CDR3 sequence is 16 residues long. Germline values: CDR1 MNHEY, CDR2 SVGAGI. DNA for the CDR3: TGTGCCAGCAGTTACTTTACAAAGACAGGGGCCAACGTCCTGACTTTC. Translating it yields CASSYFTKTGANVLTF.

This clone was counted only a few times. The chain employs TRBV5-6 and TRBJ1-1; D not resolved. Trimming took 1 base from V and 1 from J, leaving 5 bases between them. The CDR3 spans 13 residues. Germline values: CDR1 SGHDT, CDR2 YYEEEE. The DNA for the CDR3 is TGTGCCAGCAGCTTGATACAGAACACTGAAGCTTTCTTT. Encoded protein: CASSLIQNTEAFF.

This chain links TRBV7-9 with TRBJ1-1; unclear D gene. Germline V gene data show CDR1 as SEHNR and CDR2 as FQNEAQ (reference sequence). V was shortened by 6 bases and J by 5 bases, with 19 bases between the two germline ends. This CDR3 has 15 amino acids. The CDR3 nucleotides read TGTGCCAGCAGTGTCGGATTCCGGGAGGTTACTGAAGCTTTCTTT. This encodes CASSVGFREVTEAFF.

This sequence joins TRBV2 and TRBJ1-6; D is uncertain. Germline assignment: CDR1 SNHLY and CDR2 FYNNEI. This CDR3 spans 16 amino acids. V lost 6 bases, J lost 0 bases, and 12 bases lay in between. The CDR3 nucleotides are TGTGCCAGCAGAGACCCCAGGTACTCCTATAATTCACCCCTCCACTTT. It translates to CASRDPRYSYNSPLHF.

The chain uses TRBV4-1 and TRBJ1-1; D perhaps matches TRBD1 (5 bases). The CDR3 has 14 residues. CDR1 MGHRA and CDR2 YSYEKL come from the germline V gene. Trimming removed 6 bases from V and 0 bases from J, with 11 bases in between. CDR3 residues: CASSRTQMNTEAFF. CDR3 in DNA: TGCGCCAGCAGTAGGACACAAATGAACACTGAAGCTTTCTTT.

The chain combines TRBV2 with TRBJ2-3; TRBD2 agrees at 9 bases. J lost 2 bases, V lost 3 bases, and 3 bases had no gene match. Germline CDR1 reads SNHLY; CDR2 reads FYNNEI. The CDR3 extends over 15 amino acids. CDR3 protein: CASSDSGGYTDTQYF. In nucleotides, the CDR3 is TGTGCCAGCAGTGATAGCGGGGGTTACACAGATACGCAGTATTTT.

This rearrangement joins TRBV27 to TRBJ1-5; maybe TRBD1 (5 bases). The germline V gene has CDR1 MNHEY and CDR2 SMNVEV (reference sequence). The CDR3 runs to 15 residues. The V end was cut by 2 bases, the J end by 6 bases, with 14 bases between. Here the CDR3 reads CASSLKARVGQPQHF. In DNA, the CDR3 is TGTGCCAGCAGTTTAAAGGCCAGGGTGGGTCAGCCCCAGCATTTT.

J is TRBJ1-2 and V is TRBV6-2 or TRBV6-3; TRBD1 might be the D (5 bases). The germline V gene has CDR1 MNHEY and CDR2 SVGEGT. V was trimmed by 2 bases and J by 4 bases, leaving 11 bases between them. CDR3 length: 14 amino acids. The CDR3 loop reads CASSYGGFVYGYTF. The CDR3 bases are TGTGCCAGCAGTTACGGGGGATTCGTCTATGGCTACACCTTC.

The rearrangement uses TRBV6-5 and TRBJ2-7; 8 positions agree with TRBD2. Per germline, CDR1 MNHEY and CDR2 SVGAGI. This CDR3 region has 15 residues. After removal of 2 bases from V and 2 bases from J, the junction contained 5 bases not matched to a gene. CDR3 DNA: TGTGCCAGCAGTTACGCTCTAGCGGGTACCTACGAGCAGTACTTC. It translates to CASSYALAGTYEQYF.

This chain connects TRBV20-1 to TRBJ1-3; D remains ambiguous. The CDR3 is 11 amino acids. Trimming stripped 6 bases from V and 4 bases from J, with 7 bases between. The germline V gene encodes CDR1 DFQATT and CDR2 SNEGSKA (reference sequence). CDR3 amino acids: CSAQTGNTIYF. The CDR3 DNA reads as TGCAGTGCCCAGACGGGAAACACCATATATTTT.

The rearrangement uses TRBV5-1 and TRBJ1-1; D call uncertain. This CDR3 region has 13 residues. Germline V gene lookup returns CDR1 SGHRS and CDR2 YFSETQ. Trimming removed 0 bases from V and 7 bases from J, with 10 bases in between. The DNA for the CDR3 is TGCGCCAGCAGCTTGGTGGAGGGCAATGAAGCTTTCTTT. It yields the protein CASSLVEGNEAFF. Based on the CDR3 plus reference TRBV5-1 and TRBJ1-1, the full variable domain is KAGVTQTPRYLIKTRGQQVTLSCSPISGHRSVSWYQQTPGQGLQFLFEYFSETQRNKGNFPGRFSGRQFSNSRSEMNVSTLELGDSALYLCASSLVEGNEAFFGQGTRLTVV.

The gene calls are TRBV4-2 and TRBJ1-2; unclear D gene. This CDR3 is 15 amino acids long. V lost 0 bases and J lost 4, with 12 bases in between. CDR1 LGHNA and CDR2 YNFKEQ come from the germline V gene. For the CDR3, the DNA is TGTGCCAGCAGCCAAGATGGGTATACTACCTATGGCTACACCTTC. The encoded protein is CASSQDGYTTYGYTF.

The rearrangement links TRBV29-1 to TRBJ2-1, with D perhaps TRBD1 (6 bases). The CDR3 sequence is 9 residues long. V lost 3 bases to trimming and J lost 14 bases, with 8 bases between them. Germline V lookup: CDR1 SQVTM, CDR2 ANQGSEA. CDR3 in amino acids: CSVDTGKFF. CDR3 coding DNA: TGCAGCGTTGATACAGGGAAGTTCTTC.

The V gene is TRBV4-1, the J gene TRBJ2-3, with D possibly TRBD2 on 6 matching bases. Germline CDR1 and CDR2: MGHRA and YSYEKL. The CDR3 spans 18 residues. The V and J ends lost 4 bases and 2 bases respectively, with 22 bases between them. The CDR3 region has the DNA TGCGCCAGCAGCCCGGGAGCGTTGCGACGGGGCAACACAGATACGCAGTATTTT. Amino acids: CASSPGALRRGNTDTQYF.

The rearrangement joins TRBV19 to TRBJ1-3, with no clear D. Germline CDR1 and CDR2: LNHDA and SQIVND (reference sequence). This CDR3 has 15 residues. The V gene lost 3 bases and the J gene lost 0 bases, with 9 bases spanning the gap. CDR3 sequence: CASSIRSLSGNTIYF. CDR3 bases: TGTGCCAGTAGTATCCGATCACTCTCTGGAAACACCATATATTTT.

The chain recombines TRBV5-1 with TRBJ2-3; 9 positions match TRBD1. V was pared by 1 base and J by 6 bases, with 6 bases of the junction left unmatched. This CDR3 region has 15 residues. Germline V lookup: CDR1 SGHRS, CDR2 YFSETQ. CDR3 in DNA: TGCGCCAGCAGCTTGAGGGGGACAGGGCGGGATACGCAGTATTTT. Translated: CASSLRGTGRDTQYF.

The chain is built from TRBV2 and TRBJ1-5; 8 nucleotides align to TRBD1. Germline values: CDR1 SNHLY, CDR2 FYNNEI. The CDR3 covers 15 residues. V shed 4 bases and J 4 bases; nucleotides not matched to a gene: 6. The CDR3 protein is CASSVWTGRNQPQHF. The CDR3 DNA sequence: TGTGCCAGCAGTGTTTGGACAGGGCGGAATCAGCCCCAGCATTTT. Variable domain in full (rest from reference TRBV2 and TRBJ1-5): EPEVTQTPSHQVTQMGQEVILRCVPISNHLYFYWYRQILGQKVEFLVSFYNNEISEKSEIFDDQFSVERPDGSNFTLKIRSTKLEDSAMYFCASSVWTGRNQPQHFGDGTRLSIL.

The chain combines TRBV6-5 with TRBJ1-2; 7 bases agree with TRBD1. V trimming: 1 base; J trimming: 6 bases; junction bases outside the gene matches: 8. The CDR3 covers 15 residues. CDR1 is MNHEY, CDR2 SVGAGI, per germline. The CDR3 sequence is CASSYLFWTGDGYTF. CDR3 DNA sequence: TGTGCCAGCAGTTACTTATTTTGGACAGGTGATGGCTACACCTTC.

This clone was counted once. This chain links TRBV4-3 with TRBJ1-2, with a possible D match to TRBD1 (5 bases). This CDR3 is built from 19 residues. V was trimmed by 4 bases and J by 6 bases, leaving 30 bases between them. The germline CDR1 and CDR2 sequences are LGHNA and YSLEER. The CDR3 DNA is TGCGCCAGCAGCCGCGAAGGGGTGGGGCAGGGCAGTCTTGGAGATGGCTACACCTTC. Its protein is CASSREGVGQGSLGDGYTF.

The genes are TRBV19 and TRBJ1-1; D gene ambiguous. Germline lookup yields CDR1 LNHDA and CDR2 SQIVND (reference sequence). The CDR3 totals 12 residues. V lost 5 bases to trimming and J lost 8 bases, with 12 bases between them. The CDR3: CASSRGNGEAFF. Here the CDR3 DNA reads TGTGCCAGTAGTCGCGGGAATGGAGAAGCTTTCTTT.

V usage is TRBV6-5 and J usage is TRBJ2-1, with 8 bases matching TRBD2. The germline V gene has CDR1 MNHEY and CDR2 SVGAGI. V gave up 5 bases and J gave up 9 bases; unmatched junction bases: 12. The CDR3 totals 15 residues. CDR3 DNA sequence: TGTGCCAGCAGTCGCGCCGCGGGGGGCGCGGGTGAGCAGTTCTTC. It is translated as CASSRAAGGAGEQFF.

V gene TRBV5-1 combines with J gene TRBJ2-1; 7 bases match TRBD2. CDR1 and CDR2 (germline): SGHRS, YFSETQ. With V trimmed by 4 bases and J by 8 bases, 12 bases remained unmatched. The CDR3 is 15 residues long. As DNA, the CDR3 is TGCGCCAGCAGCATAGGACTAGAGGTTAGCTATGAGCAGTTCTTC. This codes for CASSIGLEVSYEQFF.